This is a list of T cell receptor beta chains from one sample in a study of monozygotic twins with inflammatory bowel disease. TCRdb reprocessed the 5' RACE reads and keeps a single row for each CDR3 protein, giving no DNA. Its table records 93,000 or so distinct CDR3 sequences. Sequences were obtained from blood. All receptors come from a human donor with ulcerative colitis or Crohn's disease, or a healthy co-twin of an affected twin (not recorded which). The CDR3 runs from the conserved cysteine through the conserved F or W. Fields, in order: J gene, V gene, CDR3 protein.

J gene: TRBJ2-1; V gene: TRBV20-1; CDR3 protein: CSAYSGNNEQFF
J gene: TRBJ2-6; V gene: TRBV27; CDR3 protein: CASSFWTGSSGANVLTF
J gene: TRBJ2-7; V gene: TRBV7-8; CDR3 protein: CASSSDPTGLEQYF
J gene: TRBJ2-2; V gene: TRBV6-4; CDR3 protein: CASRGTSGTPLKNTGELFF
J gene: TRBJ2-7; V gene: TRBV29-1; CDR3 protein: CSGLGQGNYEQYF
J gene: TRBJ2-3; V gene: TRBV19; CDR3 protein: CASSIDRYTDTQYF
J gene: TRBJ1-6; V gene: TRBV5-6; CDR3 protein: CASSPLTRGQVASPLHF
J gene: TRBJ2-7; V gene: TRBV4-3; CDR3 protein: CASSQDRRRHEQYF
J gene: TRBJ2-1; V gene: TRBV4-1; CDR3 protein: CASSPAPGLGDEQFF
J gene: TRBJ2-7; V gene: TRBV20-1; CDR3 protein: CSARDSSGIIRGEQYF
J gene: TRBJ2-3; V gene: TRBV28; CDR3 protein: CASTGSVGDTQYF
J gene: TRBJ2-2; V gene: TRBV28; CDR3 protein: CASSSYFTGELFF
J gene: TRBJ2-1; V gene: TRBV18; CDR3 protein: CASSPGGVPHNEQFF
J gene: TRBJ2-1; V gene: TRBV11-1; CDR3 protein: CASSPAGLGRTGDNNEQFF
J gene: TRBJ1-6; V gene: TRBV7-9; CDR3 protein: CASSSDRADSPLHF
J gene: TRBJ2-5; V gene: TRBV20-1; CDR3 protein: CSYKTSWEETQYF
J gene: TRBJ2-1; V gene: TRBV12-3/TRBV12-4; CDR3 protein: CASSSRDGTYNEQFF
J gene: TRBJ2-7; V gene: TRBV6-1; CDR3 protein: CASRELAGATPYEQYF
J gene: TRBJ2-5; V gene: TRBV12-3/TRBV12-4; CDR3 protein: CASRFTDVEETQYF
J gene: TRBJ2-5; V gene: TRBV5-5; CDR3 protein: CASSPERAIQETQYF
J gene: TRBJ2-5; V gene: TRBV7-2; CDR3 protein: CASSFRTPQETQYF
J gene: TRBJ2-7; V gene: TRBV7-7; CDR3 protein: CASSLALDRSYEQYF
J gene: TRBJ2-1; V gene: TRBV12-3/TRBV12-4; CDR3 protein: CASSLRESNEQFF
J gene: TRBJ1-3; V gene: TRBV5-1; CDR3 protein: CASSFDNSGNTIYF
J gene: TRBJ2-7; V gene: TRBV12-3/TRBV12-4; CDR3 protein: CASVGDAYEQYF
J gene: TRBJ2-1; V gene: TRBV4-3; CDR3 protein: CASSQEPGGSYNEQFF
J gene: TRBJ2-7; V gene: TRBV20-1; CDR3 protein: CSAQDPYLQYEQYF
J gene: TRBJ1-5; V gene: TRBV7-8; CDR3 protein: CASSPRGGGNQPQHF
J gene: TRBJ2-5; V gene: TRBV23-1; CDR3 protein: CASSRGAEGQETQYF
J gene: TRBJ2-7; V gene: TRBV6-5; CDR3 protein: CASRRQGAYEQYF
J gene: TRBJ1-1; V gene: TRBV20-1; CDR3 protein: CSVQRGVGTEAFF
J gene: TRBJ2-3; V gene: TRBV7-9; CDR3 protein: CASSVTSGATDTQYF
J gene: TRBJ1-5; V gene: TRBV6-7; CDR3 protein: CASGSRLRPQHF
J gene: TRBJ2-2; V gene: TRBV4-3; CDR3 protein: CASSQDPMFSGELFF
J gene: TRBJ2-3; V gene: TRBV7-6; CDR3 protein: CASGQRQVSDTQYF
J gene: TRBJ2-2; V gene: TRBV20-1; CDR3 protein: CSAREEGRVVTGELFF
J gene: TRBJ2-1; V gene: TRBV6-5; CDR3 protein: CASRRGLGGVTYNEQFF
J gene: TRBJ2-4; V gene: TRBV5-1; CDR3 protein: CASSITQGGGGIQYF
J gene: TRBJ2-7; V gene: TRBV11-2; CDR3 protein: CASSLEEGFVGVGSSYEQYF